A selection of T cell receptor beta chains follows, all from one sample in a study of blood T cells in healthy people across ages. TCRdb re-derived calls from the 5' RACE reads in MiXCR, one entry per CDR3 protein. The repertoire consists of 550,000 to 750,000 distinct CDR3 sequences, with 21% occurring once and the leading ten covering 3% to 4.5%. The specimen sequenced was blood. The receptors come from a man between 65 and 79 years old in good health. Each CDR3 is given with its conserved first and last residue. D genes are given only for firm matches. Clone size is not always given. Where it is, it says once, few, many or a class for expanded clones.

D | J | V | size | CDR3 | DNA
. | TRBJ2-1 | TRBV5-1 | . | CASSLVGAELEQFF | TGCGCCAGCAGCTTGGTTGGGGCAGAACTTGAGCAGTTCTTC
. | TRBJ2-5 | TRBV9 | few | CASSVGGRIGETQYF | TGTGCCAGCAGCGTAGGAGGGAGGATCGGAGAGACCCAGTACTTC
. | TRBJ2-1 | TRBV6-2/TRBV6-3 | many | CASSYGGLVALEQFF | TGTGCCAGCAGTTACGGGGGTCTGGTAGCACTAGAGCAGTTCTTC
. | TRBJ2-2 | TRBV20-1 | many | CSARDRVGASTGELFF | TGCAGTGCTAGAGATCGAGTAGGGGCATCCACCGGGGAGCTGTTTTTT
TRBD1 | TRBJ2-1 | TRBV28 | . | CASSTDRVEGEQFF | TGTGCCAGCAGCACGGACAGGGTGGAGGGTGAGCAGTTCTTC
TRBD1 | TRBJ1-1 | TRBV3-1 | few | CATTPGTGNTEAFF | TGTGCCACAACTCCCGGGACAGGGAACACTGAAGCTTTCTTT
. | TRBJ2-7 | TRBV27 | few | CAEPGDCYEQYF | TGTGCCGAACCCGGGGACTGCTACGAGCAGTACTTC
. | TRBJ1-1 | TRBV5-1 | . | CASSSDPGQNTEAFF | TGCGCCAGCAGCTCGGACCCGGGACAGAACACTGAAGCTTTCTTT
TRBD1 | TRBJ1-3 | TRBV29-1 | . | CSVERTGQSGNTIYF | TGCAGCGTTGAACGGACAGGACAATCTGGAAACACCATATATTTT
. | TRBJ2-7 | TRBV2 | . | CASRPTDAPGEQYF | TGTGCCAGCAGACCGACGGACGCACCCGGCGAGCAGTACTTC
. | TRBJ2-2 | TRBV29-1 | . | CSVPLGTNTGELFF | TGCAGCGTCCCCTTAGGAACGAACACCGGGGAGCTGTTTTTT
. | TRBJ2-7 | TRBV27 | few | CASSPGGREQYF | TGTGCCAGCAGCCCAGGGGGGCGCGAGCAGTACTTC
TRBD2 | TRBJ2-7 | TRBV10-3 | . | CAISEPGTSGRTYEQYF | TGTGCCATCAGTGAGCCCGGGACTAGCGGGAGAACGTACGAGCAGTACTTC
. | TRBJ2-1 | TRBV28 | few | CASRPTGRGYNEQFF | TGTGCCAGCAGGCCCACAGGGAGGGGCTACAATGAGCAGTTCTTC
TRBD2 | TRBJ2-1 | TRBV14 | . | CASSQDERGQFF | TGTGCCAGCAGCCAAGATGAGCGGGGGCAGTTCTTC
. | TRBJ1-3 | TRBV20-1 | . | CSARDPISGNTIYF | TGCAGTGCTAGAGACCCGATCTCTGGGAACACCATATATTTT
TRBD1 | TRBJ2-6 | TRBV27 | . | CASNDRGTSGANVLTF | TGTGCCAGCAATGACAGGGGAACTTCTGGGGCCAACGTCCTGACTTTC
TRBD2 | TRBJ2-3 | TRBV20-1 | few | CSASRTSGRAEDTQYF | TGCAGTGCTAGTCGGACTAGCGGGAGGGCCGAAGATACGCAGTATTTT
TRBD2 | TRBJ2-1 | TRBV14 | . | CASSQLSAGAYNEQFF | TGTGCCAGCAGCCAATTGTCCGCGGGAGCCTACAATGAGCAGTTCTTC
TRBD2 | TRBJ2-1 | TRBV20-1 | . | CSARAAAGGPYNEQFF | TGCAGTGCTAGAGCGGCAGCGGGAGGGCCCTACAATGAGCAGTTCTTC
TRBD1 | TRBJ2-7 | TRBV29-1 | . | CSVKGTDEQYF | TGCAGCGTTAAAGGGACAGATGAGCAGTACTTC
TRBD1 | TRBJ1-2 | TRBV6-5 | . | CASSYIDRGHGYTF | TGTGCCAGCAGTTACATCGACAGGGGTCACGGCTACACCTTC
. | TRBJ2-5 | TRBV28 | . | CASSRGQSYQETQYF | TGTGCCAGCAGTCGAGGACAGTCGTACCAAGAGACCCAGTACTTC
. | TRBJ1-4 | TRBV20-1 | few | CSARDGGSNEKLFF | TGCAGTGCTAGAGATGGGGGGTCTAATGAAAAACTGTTTTTT
TRBD1 | TRBJ1-1 | TRBV29-1 | . | CSVYDRGLGTEAFF | TGCAGCGTGTACGACAGGGGCCTGGGCACTGAAGCTTTCTTT
. | TRBJ2-4 | TRBV2 | . | CASSENPGTRSAKNIQYF | TGTGCCAGCAGTGAAAACCCAGGCACTAGATCGGCCAAAAACATTCAGTACTTC
. | TRBJ2-7 | TRBV6-1 | . | CASSTSGGTVYEQYF | TGTGCCAGCAGTACATCCGGCGGGACTGTCTACGAGCAGTACTTC
TRBD2 | TRBJ2-7 | TRBV20-1 | many | CSATISGYSAEQYF | TGCAGTGCAACAATTAGCGGGTATTCGGCCGAGCAGTACTTC
TRBD2 | TRBJ2-5 | TRBV20-1 | . | CSARDAGEQETQYF | TGCAGTGCTAGAGATGCGGGGGAACAAGAGACCCAGTACTTC
. | TRBJ2-5 | TRBV3-1 | few | CASSQLGTTLFGQETQYF | TGTGCCAGCAGCCAACTCGGGACCACACTCTTCGGTCAAGAGACCCAGTACTTC
. | TRBJ2-5 | TRBV28 | few | CASTSIEGLNQETQYF | TGTGCCAGCACCTCCATCGAGGGACTGAACCAAGAGACCCAGTACTTC
TRBD1 | TRBJ2-4 | TRBV7-8 | . | CASSSPQGANIQYF | TGTGCCAGCAGCTCTCCTCAGGGGGCGAACATTCAGTACTTC